These 26 T cell receptor beta chains originate from one sample sequenced in a study of T cells after somatic rescue of genetic block. TCRdb's copy holds only in-frame clones and misses some; the assay was immunoSEQ multiplex PCR. This sample has 10,000 to 15,000 clones; 73% occur once, and the top ten carry roughly a fifth. The sample taken for sequencing was peripheral blood mononuclear cells (PBMCs). The receptor source for this set is a boy younger than 18.

J is TRBJ2-7 and V is TRBV18, with 9 bases fitting TRBD1. After removal of 6 bases from V and 3 bases from J, the junction contained 6 bases not matched to a gene. The CDR3 has 14 residues. The germline gives CDR1 KGHSH, CDR2 LQKENI. The CDR3 protein is CASSPGTGYYEQYF. The CDR3 region has the DNA TGTGCCAGCTCGCCCGGGACAGGGTACTACGAGCAGTACTTC.

V is TRBV10-3 and J is TRBJ2-5; D is possibly TRBD1 (6 bases). This CDR3 comprises 12 residues. The germline CDR1 and CDR2 sequences are ENHRY and SYGVKD. The V end was cut by 8 bases, the J end by 2 bases, with 9 bases between. For the CDR3, the DNA is TGTGCCATCGGGACAACACAAGAGACCCAGTACTTC. Encoded protein: CAIGTTQETQYF.

This clone was seen once. The chain has TRBV4-1 and TRBJ2-7; TRBD2 matches 7 bases. V lost 2 bases and J lost 3; bases outside the gene matches: 7. The germline gives CDR1 MGHRA, CDR2 YSYEKL. The CDR3 runs to 15 residues. CDR3: CASSQTPGLYYEQYF. CDR3 DNA sequence: TGCGCCAGCAGCCAAACGCCGGGACTATACTACGAGCAGTACTTC.

The rearrangement joins TRBV2 to TRBJ1-4, with D possibly being TRBD1 (5 bases). Germline V lookup: CDR1 SNHLY, CDR2 FYNNEI. Deletions cut 7 bases from V and 8 bases from J, with 17 bases between. The CDR3 is 14 amino acids. CDR3 sequence (DNA): TGTGCCAGCACCATGCGGGGGGATAACGAAAAACTGTTTTTT. It is translated as CASTMRGDNEKLFF.

The chain joins TRBV9 to TRBJ2-3; D tentatively fits TRBD1 or TRBD2 (6 bases each). The CDR3 is 19 amino acids. Germline CDR1 and CDR2: SGDLS and YYNGEE. Trimming removed 0 bases from V and 5 bases from J, with 25 bases in between. CDR3 in DNA: TGTGCCAGCAGCGTAGGACCCTCACGGGGGCCCCATCCACAAGATACGCAGTATTTT. This codes for CASSVGPSRGPHPQDTQYF.

The chain carries TRBV30 and TRBJ2-1, with 9 bases aligning to TRBD2. Trimming at V came to 0 bases and at J to 5 bases, leaving 2 bases not matched to a gene. Germline-derived CDR1 and CDR2 are GTSNPN and SVGIG (reference sequence). This CDR3 has 14 amino acids. DNA of the CDR3: TGTGCCTGGAGTGTACGACTAGCGGACAATGAGCAGTTCTTC. It yields the protein CAWSVRLADNEQFF.

This clone was found a few times. Here the CDR3 DNA reads TGTGCCAGTAGTACCCACAGGGTAGGTCAGCCCCAGCATTTT. Translated, it gives CASSTHRVGQPQHF. This rearrangement joins TRBV19 to TRBJ1-5; D perhaps matches TRBD1 (6 bases). The germline V and J ends were trimmed by 4 bases and 6 bases, with 13 bases remaining between them. The CDR3 runs 14 residues. The germline CDR1 and CDR2 sequences are LNHDA and SQIVND (reference sequence). The whole variable domain, remainder taken from reference TRBV19 and TRBJ1-5, is DGGITQSPKYLFRKEGQNVTLSCEQNLNHDAMYWYRQDPGQGLRLIYYSQIVNDFQKGDIAEGYSVSREKKESFPLTVTSAQKNPTAFYLCASSTHRVGQPQHFGDGTRLSIL.

The chain has TRBV29-1 and TRBJ1-2; D remains ambiguous. This CDR3 is built from 10 residues. CDR1 is SQVTM and CDR2 is ANQGSEA in the germline V gene. The V gene lost 4 bases and the J gene lost 7 bases, with 7 bases spanning the gap. As DNA, the CDR3 is TGCAGCGTTGGAAACCGTGGCTACACCTTC. It encodes CSVGNRGYTF.

The chain couples TRBV18 to TRBJ2-5; 9 bases fit TRBD2. Trimming took 5 bases from V and 5 from J; bases not matched to a gene: 12. This CDR3 is 16 amino acids long. Germline loops: CDR1 KGHSH, CDR2 LQKENI. CDR3 sequence: CASSSLASGATETQYF. The CDR3, as DNA: TGTGCCAGCTCATCCCTGGCTAGCGGGGCAACGGAGACCCAGTACTTC.

Only a few counts were recorded for this clone. V gene TRBV6-1 combines with J gene TRBJ2-7, with D perhaps being TRBD1 or TRBD2 (6 bases each). Looked up from germline, CDR1 is MNHNS and CDR2 is SASEGT. The CDR3 is 15 amino acids. Trimming shortened V by 4 bases and J by 9 bases, and 22 bases separated the two germline ends. The CDR3 region has the DNA TGTGCCAGCAGTGGCCGACCAGGGACATCCGGGGGGCAGTACTTC. Translation: CASSGRPGTSGGQYF.

The chain recombines TRBV25-1 with TRBJ1-1; 7 bases align to TRBD1. The CDR3 spans 15 residues. V lost 3 bases to trimming and J lost 9 bases; unmatched junction nucleotides: 13. Per germline, CDR1 MGHDK and CDR2 SYGVNS. The CDR3 loop is CASSDHRGGGGKAFF. DNA of the CDR3: TGTGCCAGCAGTGATCATAGAGGAGGGGGCGGAAAAGCTTTCTTT.

The chain uses TRBV6-5 and TRBJ2-5; D is uncertain. Germline V gene sequence: CDR1 MNHEY, CDR2 SVGAGI. The V and J ends lost 0 bases and 5 bases respectively, with 10 bases between them. The CDR3 has 14 amino acids. CDR3 nucleotide sequence: TGTGCCAGCAGTTACTCATGGATATTGGAGACCCAGTACTTC. Encoded protein: CASSYSWILETQYF.

This clone has more than one count but fewer than ten. Other nucleotide sequences in the sample specify the same CDR3. This chain joins TRBV2 and TRBJ2-5; no definite D call. This CDR3 is built from 11 residues. Germline loops: CDR1 SNHLY, CDR2 FYNNEI. V dropped 1 base and J dropped 5 bases, with 2 bases sitting between them. CDR3 DNA: TGTGCCAGCAGTGAAGGCGAGACCCAGTACTTC. It encodes CASSEGETQYF.

The chain combines TRBV19 with TRBJ2-3, with unresolved D. The CDR3 runs 14 residues. V lost 1 base and J 6 bases, leaving 11 bases between the germline ends. From germline, CDR1 is LNHDA and CDR2 SQIVND (reference sequence). The chain's CDR3 is CASSIVDSRDTQYF. The DNA of the CDR3 is TGTGCCAGTAGTATAGTTGACTCAAGGGATACGCAGTATTTT.

This clone occurred once. V usage is TRBV28 and J usage is TRBJ1-5; D unclear. Looked up from germline, CDR1 is MDHEN and CDR2 is SYDVKM. Trimming left V 3 bases short and J 6 bases short, with 3 bases between. CDR3 size: 11 residues. The CDR3 DNA is TGTGCCAGCAGTTTCAGTCAGCCCCAGCATTTT. Its protein product is CASSFSQPQHF.

The chain joins TRBV9 to TRBJ1-6, with 7 bases fitting TRBD1. This CDR3 is 15 amino acids long. V lost 1 base, J lost 9 bases, and 7 bases stayed unmatched. Germline assignment: CDR1 SGDLS and CDR2 YYNGEE. The CDR3 nucleotides read TGTGCCAGCAGCGTACTAGGACAGGCGGGTTCACCCCTCCACTTT. As protein: CASSVLGQAGSPLHF.

V is TRBV11-2 and J is TRBJ2-2; 10 bases are a match to TRBD1. CDR1 and CDR2 from the germline V gene are SGHAT and FQNNGV. Losses at the gene ends were 5 bases for V and 3 bases for J; bases not matched to a gene: 6. The CDR3 totals 16 residues. CDR3 region: CASSRGDRGYTGELFF. Written as DNA, the CDR3 is TGTGCCAGCAGCCGGGGGGACAGGGGATACACCGGGGAGCTGTTTTTT.

The V call is TRBV6-7, the J call TRBJ1-4; no definite D call. TRBV6-7 is an open reading frame whose function is uncertain. V lost 4 bases, J lost 5 bases, and 17 bases lay in between. The CDR3 consists of 16 residues. The CDR3 bases are TGTGCCAGCAGTTCCAGCCGGGCGGCGTCAAATGAAAAACTGTTTTTT. Translating gives CASSSSRAASNEKLFF.

The chain carries TRBV5-1 and TRBJ2-5; D is possibly TRBD1 (6 bases). This CDR3 is built from 16 residues. The V gene's germline CDR1 is SGHRS and CDR2 YFSETQ. V lost 4 bases to trimming and J lost 4 bases, with 20 bases between them. The CDR3: CASSLATKGTRETQYF. CDR3 DNA: TGCGCCAGCAGCCTTGCGACAAAGGGGACAAGAGAGACCCAGTACTTC.

J is TRBJ1-1 and V is TRBV9; D possibly corresponds to TRBD1 (5 bases). There are 15 residues in the CDR3. Germline V gives CDR1 SGDLS, CDR2 YYNGEE. Trimming left V 0 bases short and J 1 base short, with 10 bases between. The CDR3 here is CASSVEGRANTEAFF. For the CDR3, the DNA is TGTGCCAGCAGCGTAGAGGGCAGGGCGAACACTGAAGCTTTCTTT.

The chain employs TRBV7-3 and TRBJ2-1, with 11 bases matching TRBD2. Germline values: CDR1 SGHTA, CDR2 FQGTGA. This CDR3 comprises 14 residues. With V trimmed by 5 bases and J by 6 bases, 3 bases remained unmatched. The CDR3 loop reads CASSLGTSGNEQFF. The CDR3 region has the DNA TGTGCCAGCAGCCTGGGGACTAGCGGCAATGAGCAGTTCTTC. Using reference TRBV7-3 and TRBJ2-1 for the parts outside the CDR3, the full variable domain is GAGVSQTPSNKVTEKGKYVELRCDPISGHTALYWYRQSLGQGPEFLIYFQGTGAADDSGLPNDRFFAVRPEGSVSTLKIQRTERGDSAVYLCASSLGTSGNEQFFGPGTRLTVL.

This chain joins TRBV18 and TRBJ1-5, with D maybe TRBD1 (6 bases). CDR1 and CDR2 from the germline V gene are KGHSH and LQKENI. V was pared by 5 bases and J by 12 bases, with 23 bases between. The CDR3 contains 15 residues. The CDR3 region has the DNA TGTGCCAGCTCATTGATAGCAGGGGCGCAAAGAGACCAGCATTTT. Residues: CASSLIAGAQRDQHF.

This chain uses TRBV28 with TRBJ2-3; D call uncertain. This CDR3 spans 12 amino acids. Per the germline V gene, CDR1 is MDHEN and CDR2 is SYDVKM. V lost 7 bases and J 1 base, leaving 6 bases between the germline ends. The CDR3 bases are TGTGCCAGCATGGGCCGCACAGATACGCAGTATTTT. It translates to CASMGRTDTQYF.

The chain has TRBV30 and TRBJ1-1, with D perhaps matching TRBD1 (6 bases). This CDR3 has 11 amino acids. V was trimmed by 5 bases and J by 5 bases, leaving 9 bases between them. Germline CDR1 and CDR2: GTSNPN and SVGIG (reference sequence). The CDR3 region is CAWGGRTEAFF. Written as DNA, the CDR3 is TGTGCCTGGGGGGGGCGGACTGAAGCTTTCTTT.

As to this clone: A read error may be the cause here, since a much bigger clone is one base away. Other DNA sequences in this sample translate to the same CDR3. The chain is built from TRBV6-5 and TRBJ2-7; no reliable D call. CDR1 MNHEY and CDR2 SVGAGI come from the germline V gene. This CDR3 comprises 13 residues. In DNA, the CDR3 is TGCGCCAGCAGTTACGGTACCTCCTACGAGCAGTACTTC. Encoded protein: CASSYGTSYEQYF.

The chain is built from TRBV5-4 and TRBJ2-7, with D perhaps TRBD2 (6 bases). V was clipped by 4 bases and J by 4 bases, with 21 bases between them. CDR1 SGHNT and CDR2 YYREEE come from the germline V gene (reference sequence). The CDR3 is 16 residues long. CDR3 coding DNA: TGTGCCAGCAGCCCGGAGGGGACTCCCTACCGATACGAGCAGTACTTC. Encoded protein: CASSPEGTPYRYEQYF.